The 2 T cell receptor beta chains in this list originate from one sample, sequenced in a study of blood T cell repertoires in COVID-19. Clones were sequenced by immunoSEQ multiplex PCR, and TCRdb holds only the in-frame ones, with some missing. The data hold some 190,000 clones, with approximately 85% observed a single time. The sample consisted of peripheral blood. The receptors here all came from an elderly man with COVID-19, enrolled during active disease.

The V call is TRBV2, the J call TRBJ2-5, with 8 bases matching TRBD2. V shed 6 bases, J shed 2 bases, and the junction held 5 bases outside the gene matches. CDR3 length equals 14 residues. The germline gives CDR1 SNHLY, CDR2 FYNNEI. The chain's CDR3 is CASRVSGAQETQYF. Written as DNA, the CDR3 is TGTGCCAGCAGGGTTAGCGGGGCGCAAGAGACCCAGTACTTC.

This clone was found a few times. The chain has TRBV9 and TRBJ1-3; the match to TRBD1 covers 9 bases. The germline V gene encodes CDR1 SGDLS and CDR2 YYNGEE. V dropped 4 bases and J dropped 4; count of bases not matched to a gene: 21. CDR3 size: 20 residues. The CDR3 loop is CASSLTTGGSVGGEGNTIYF. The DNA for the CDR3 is TGTGCCAGCAGCCTCACCACAGGGGGCTCGGTTGGTGGGGAAGGAAACACCATATATTTT.